This is a list of T cell receptor beta chains from one sample in a study of CD8 T cells in ankylosing spondylitis. MiXCR, run by TCRdb on the 5' RACE reads, gives a single entry per CDR3 protein. The sample records approximately 520,000 distinct CDR3 sequences, roughly 5.3% being singletons. The specimen was blood, either unsorted or a sorted T cell fraction (not recorded which). These TCRs come from a male donor with ankylosing spondylitis. CDR3s include the opening cysteine and the closing phenylalanine or tryptophan. Each record gives: D gene, clone size, V gene, J gene, CDR3 DNA, CDR3 protein. A D gene is named only where the DNA matches it firmly. Where a row states a size, it is once, few, many or the class of an expanded clone; other rows omit it.

>-|many|TRBV20-1|TRBJ2-2
TGCAGTGCTAGATTCCTAGGAAGAGGCGGGGAGCTGTTTTTT
CSARFLGRGGELFF
>TRBD1|many|TRBV3-1|TRBJ1-5
TGTGCCAGCAGCCAAGGGACAGGGGGCATGCCCCAGCATTTT
CASSQGTGGMPQHF
>-|many|TRBV20-1|TRBJ2-5
TGCAGTGCCGTGCTACCGGGGGCGGTTGAGACCCAGTACTTC
CSAVLPGAVETQYF
>-|many|TRBV5-1|TRBJ1-3
TGCGCCAGCAGCTTGGACTCTGAAGGGAACGGAGACACCATATATTTT
CASSLDSEGNGDTIYF
>TRBD1|-|TRBV20-1|TRBJ2-3
TGCAGTGCCCCCCCTTTGGGACAGGGGCGTACAGATACGCAGTATTTT
CSAPPLGQGRTDTQYF
>-|many|TRBV5-1|TRBJ2-1
TGCGCCAGCAGCTCCAATCGGGCTTCTGAGCAGTTCTTC
CASSSNRASEQFF
>TRBD1|many|TRBV7-2|TRBJ2-7
TGTGCCAGCAGCTTTGTCACAGGGGGCGAGCAGTACTTC
CASSFVTGGEQYF
>-|many|TRBV12-3/TRBV12-4|TRBJ1-1
TGTGCCAGCACCTTGGGGAGGGAGTGGGACACTGAAGCTTTCTTT
CASTLGREWDTEAFF
>-|many|TRBV28|TRBJ2-1
TGTGCCAGCAGTACACCCAATGAGCAGTTCTTC
CASSTPNEQFF
>-|many|TRBV20-1|TRBJ2-5
TGCAGTGCTAGGATAGGACCGCGGGAGACCCAGTACTTC
CSARIGPRETQYF
>TRBD1|few|TRBV7-2|TRBJ1-1
TGTGCCAGCAGTCATTTCCCGGGACAGGGGATGACTGAAGCTTTCTTT
CASSHFPGQGMTEAFF
>-|few|TRBV30|TRBJ2-3
TGTGCCTGGAGTGTGTTATGGACAAGCACAGATACGCAGTATTTT
CAWSVLWTSTDTQYF
>-|few|TRBV6-2/TRBV6-3|TRBJ1-6
TGTGCCAGCAGTTACCCGAGAGCGAGACAAGGAAATTCACCCCTCCACTTT
CASSYPRARQGNSPLHF
>-|many|TRBV28|TRBJ1-6
TGTGCCAGCAGGGGCTTTTCAAGGTCACCCCTCCACTTT
CASRGFSRSPLHF
>-|many|TRBV7-2|TRBJ2-1
TGTGCCAGCAGCTTAGTGTTATCGGAGCAGTTCTTC
CASSLVLSEQFF
>-|many|TRBV7-2|TRBJ2-1
TGTGCCAGCAGCCCACGGCCCTACAATGAGCAGTTCTTC
CASSPRPYNEQFF
>-|many|TRBV5-1|TRBJ2-3
TGCGCCAGCAGCTTGAGCAGGGCTAGCACAGATACGCAGTATTTT
CASSLSRASTDTQYF
>TRBD2|few|TRBV7-3|TRBJ2-1
TGTGCCAGCAGCGACACAAAGCGGGGGGCGTTGAATGAGCAGTTCTTC
CASSDTKRGALNEQFF
>-|-|TRBV20-1|TRBJ2-1
TGCAGTGCTAGAGGTCCCCGGGACAGGGACCGGCGGGGGGATAATGAGCAGTTCTTC
CSARGPRDRDRRGDNEQFF
>-|many|TRBV7-3|TRBJ1-2
TGTGCCAGCAGCACAACAGGGACGGATGGCTACACCTTC
CASSTTGTDGYTF
>-|-|TRBV7-9|TRBJ2-4
TGTGCCAGCAGCTTAGCGGGGAGCCGGGGGGCCAAAAACATTCAGTACTTC
CASSLAGSRGAKNIQYF
>-|many|TRBV9|TRBJ1-5
TGTGCCAGCAGTCCCCGAGGGACGGGAGATCAGCCCCAGCATTTT
CASSPRGTGDQPQHF
>-|few|TRBV20-1|TRBJ2-5
TGCAGTGCTAGAGATCATCCAGGCAAAGGAAGAGAGACCCAGTACTTC
CSARDHPGKGRETQYF
>-|many|TRBV27|TRBJ2-5
TGTGCCAGCGGGGGGGCAGGGCCCGGTAAGGAGACCCAGTACTTC
CASGGAGPGKETQYF
>-|-|TRBV4-3|TRBJ2-3
TGCGCCAGCAGCCATGGGACTGAGGGCACAGATACGCAGTATTTT
CASSHGTEGTDTQYF
>-|many|TRBV15|TRBJ1-4
TGTGCCACCAGCAGAGTATCCGATGGTGGGGAAAAACTGTTTTTT
CATSRVSDGGEKLFF
>TRBD1|-|TRBV5-1|TRBJ2-7
TGCGCCAGCAACCCCGGGACAGGGGGACGGGAGCAGTACTTC
CASNPGTGGREQYF
>-|many|TRBV7-9|TRBJ2-1
TGTGCCAGCAGCTCCCTAATCGTTAACAATGAGCAGTTCTTC
CASSSLIVNNEQFF